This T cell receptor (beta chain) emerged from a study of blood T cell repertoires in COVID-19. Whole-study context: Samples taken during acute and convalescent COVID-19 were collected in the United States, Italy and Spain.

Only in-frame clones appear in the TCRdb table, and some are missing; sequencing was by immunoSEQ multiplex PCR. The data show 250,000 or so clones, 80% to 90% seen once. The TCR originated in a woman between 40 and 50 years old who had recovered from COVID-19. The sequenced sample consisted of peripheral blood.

The CDR3 sequence is CASSPLGTRDYNEQFF. In DNA, the CDR3 is TGTGCCAGCAGCCCCCTCGGGACTAGAGACTACAATGAGCAGTTCTTC. The chain uses TRBV3-1 (or the pseudogene TRBV3-2) and TRBJ2-1; TRBD2 matches at 8 bases. Germline V gene data show CDR1 as LGHDT and CDR2 as YNNKEL (reference sequence). After removal of 4 bases from V and 3 bases from J, the junction contained 8 bases not matched to a gene. The length of the CDR3 is 16 residues.